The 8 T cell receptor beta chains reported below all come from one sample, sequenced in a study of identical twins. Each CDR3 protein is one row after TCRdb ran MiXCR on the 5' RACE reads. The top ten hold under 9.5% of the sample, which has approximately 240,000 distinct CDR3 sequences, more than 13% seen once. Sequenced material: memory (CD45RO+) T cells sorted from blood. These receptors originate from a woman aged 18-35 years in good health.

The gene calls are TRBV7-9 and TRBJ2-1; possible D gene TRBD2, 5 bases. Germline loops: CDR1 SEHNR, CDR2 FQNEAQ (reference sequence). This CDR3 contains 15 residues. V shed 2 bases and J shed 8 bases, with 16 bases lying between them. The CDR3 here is CASSLRLRLSDEQFF. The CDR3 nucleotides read TGTGCCAGCAGCTTAAGACTACGTCTCAGCGATGAGCAGTTCTTC.

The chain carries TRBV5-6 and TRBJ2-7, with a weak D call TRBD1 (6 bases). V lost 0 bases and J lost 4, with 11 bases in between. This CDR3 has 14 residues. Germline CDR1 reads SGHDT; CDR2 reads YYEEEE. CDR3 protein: CASSLVLGTYEQYF. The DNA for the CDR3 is TGTGCCAGCAGCTTGGTTTTGGGGACATACGAGCAGTACTTC.

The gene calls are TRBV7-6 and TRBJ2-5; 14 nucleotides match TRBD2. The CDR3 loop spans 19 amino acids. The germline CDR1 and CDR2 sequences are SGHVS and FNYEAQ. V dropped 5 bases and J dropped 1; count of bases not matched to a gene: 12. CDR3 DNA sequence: TGTGCCAGCAGCCCCCTCGGACTAGCGGGGGGCGGCATCCAAGAGACCCAGTACTTC. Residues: CASSPLGLAGGGIQETQYF.

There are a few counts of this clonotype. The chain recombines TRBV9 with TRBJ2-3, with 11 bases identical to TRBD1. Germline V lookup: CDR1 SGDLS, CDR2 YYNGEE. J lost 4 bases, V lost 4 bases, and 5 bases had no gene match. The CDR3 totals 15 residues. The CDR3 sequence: CASSMGQGVADTQYF. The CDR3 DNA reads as TGTGCCAGCAGCATGGGACAGGGGGTCGCAGATACGCAGTATTTT. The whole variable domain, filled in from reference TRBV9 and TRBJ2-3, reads DSGVTQTPKHLITATGQRVTLRCSPRSGDLSVYWYQQSLDQGLQFLIQYYNGEERAKGNILERFSAQQFPDLHSELNLSSLELGDSALYFCASSMGQGVADTQYFGPGTRLTVL.

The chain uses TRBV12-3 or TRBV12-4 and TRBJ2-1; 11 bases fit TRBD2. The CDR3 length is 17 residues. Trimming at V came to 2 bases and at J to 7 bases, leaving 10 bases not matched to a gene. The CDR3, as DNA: TGTGCCAGCAGTTTATGGGGTAGCGGGAGGGCCGGTAATGAGCAGTTCTTC. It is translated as CASSLWGSGRAGNEQFF.

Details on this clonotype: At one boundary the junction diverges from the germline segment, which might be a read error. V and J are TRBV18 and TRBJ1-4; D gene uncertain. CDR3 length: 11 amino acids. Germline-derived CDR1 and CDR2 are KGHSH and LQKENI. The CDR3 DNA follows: TGTGCCAGCTCGTGGGCAGCCTTATGGGTTTTT. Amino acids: CASSWAALWVF. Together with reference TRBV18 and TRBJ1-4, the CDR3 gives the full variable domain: NAGVMQNPRHLVRRRGQEARLRCSPMKGHSHVYWYRQLPEEGLKFMVYLQKENIIDESGMPKERFSAEFPKEGPSILRIQQVVRGDSAAYFCASSWAALWVFGSGTQLSVL.

The DNA of the CDR3 is TGTGCCAGCTCTTCGGGGCGGGAGAACACCCAGTACTTC. Protein sequence: CASSSGRENTQYF. The genes are TRBV7-2 and TRBJ2-5; TRBD2 matches 7 bases. With 8 bases clipped from V and 8 bases from J, the junction kept 11 bases outside the gene matches. This CDR3 has 13 residues. Per germline, CDR1 SGHTA and CDR2 FQGNSA.

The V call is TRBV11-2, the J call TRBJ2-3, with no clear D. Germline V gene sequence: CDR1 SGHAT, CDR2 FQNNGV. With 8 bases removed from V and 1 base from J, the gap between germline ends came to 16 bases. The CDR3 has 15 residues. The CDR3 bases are TGTGCCAGCGGTGAGGTTACGATCCGCACAGATACGCAGTATTTT. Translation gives CASGEVTIRTDTQYF.